This T cell receptor (beta chain) emerged from a study of OX40 agonist ivuxolimab in advanced cancers. In the study overall: The dose-escalation cohort had hepatocellular carcinoma, melanoma, renal cell or head and neck cancer.

Clones were read by immunoSEQ multiplex PCR, and TCRdb kept only the in-frame ones, dropping some. The sample has roughly 80,000 clones, around 83% seen once. Trimming cost V 1 base and J 0 bases, with 12 bases left between them. CDR1 and CDR2 (germline): GTSNPN, SVGIG (reference sequence). This CDR3 spans 16 amino acids. The genes are TRBV30 and TRBJ1-4, with D possibly matching TRBD1 (5 bases). The TCR sequence derives from an adult with an advanced solid tumor such as melanoma, head and neck, liver or kidney cancer. The specimen was CD4+ or CD8+ T cells sorted from blood, collected in a trial of the OX40 agonist ivuxolimab. CDR3 region: CAWSAPTVATNEKLFF. DNA for the CDR3: TGTGCCTGGAGTGCTCCGACAGTTGCAACTAATGAAAAACTGTTTTTT.